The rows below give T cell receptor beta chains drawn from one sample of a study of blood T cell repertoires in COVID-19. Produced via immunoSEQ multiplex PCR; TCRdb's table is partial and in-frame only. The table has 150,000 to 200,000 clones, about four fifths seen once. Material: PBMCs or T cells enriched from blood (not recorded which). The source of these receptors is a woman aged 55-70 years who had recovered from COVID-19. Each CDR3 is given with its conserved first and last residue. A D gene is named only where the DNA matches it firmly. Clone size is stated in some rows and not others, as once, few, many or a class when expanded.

TGTGCCTTCGACAGGGCCCTCTCCTACGAGCAGTACTTC CAFDRALSYEQYF - TRBD1 TRBV30 13 TRBJ2-7
TGTGCCAGTAGCATCGTCACAGGGGGTATTGAAAAACTGTTTTTT CASSIVTGGIEKLFF - TRBD1 TRBV19 15 TRBJ1-4
TGTGCCAGCAGTGAAGCTAGGTGGGGGCCAGAAAAACTGTTTTTT CASSEARWGPEKLFF - - TRBV6-1 15 TRBJ1-4
TGTGCCAGCAGTGAATCCCCGGACAGGGTAGATACGCAGTATTTT CASSESPDRVDTQYF few TRBD1 TRBV2 15 TRBJ2-3
TGTGCCTGGAGCTCAGGGGTAGATTACACTGAAGCTTTCTTT CAWSSGVDYTEAFF - - TRBV30 14 TRBJ1-1
TGTGCCAGCACAGGGGATCAAGAGACCCAGTACTTC CASTGDQETQYF - - TRBV2 12 TRBJ2-5
TGTGCCACGTCAGGAGGCTCTGGAAACACCATATATTTT CATSGGSGNTIYF - - TRBV10-3 13 TRBJ1-3
TGTGCCTGGAGCCCGCGGGGCAGGACCATTCAGTACTTC CAWSPRGRTIQYF - - TRBV30 13 TRBJ2-4
TGTGCCAGCAGTTACGGAGCGGGGCGCTACAATGAGCAGTTCTTC CASSYGAGRYNEQFF many TRBD2 TRBV6-2/TRBV6-3 15 TRBJ2-1
TGTGCCAGCAGCCACCGACGGGAGAACACTGAAGCTTTCTTT CASSHRRENTEAFF - - TRBV5-4 14 TRBJ1-1
TGTGCCAGCAGCTACAACAGGGGCCCTGAAGCTTTCTTT CASSYNRGPEAFF once TRBD1 TRBV11-2 13 TRBJ1-1
TGTGCCAGCAGCCCCATGGGTCGGGGGGAAAAACTGTTTTTT CASSPMGRGEKLFF - - TRBV7-9 14 TRBJ1-4
TGCGCCAGCAGCTTGGACGGGGTCCCCACAGATACGCAGTATTTT CASSLDGVPTDTQYF - - TRBV5-1 15 TRBJ2-3
TGTGCCAGCAGGCCCGTTGGTGGGCTCGACGACGAGACCCAGTACTTC CASRPVGGLDDETQYF - - TRBV2 16 TRBJ2-5